This T cell receptor beta chain stems from a study of post-analysis software for immune sequencing data. Study-level information: Recorded subtypes: relapsing-remitting, secondary progressive, progressive-relapsing; some patients unannotated. Study conclusions and caveats: With TRBV5-6, TRBV5-1 and TRBV20-1 included, about five TRBV segments were more frequent in patients than in controls.

With regard to this clonotype: The antigen is undetermined.

Every TCR beta cDNA library bore unique molecular identifiers. It was from approximately 0.91 to 9.4 million T cells that about 500,000 cDNA molecules came. One entry per CDR3 protein results from TCRdb running MiXCR on the PCR reads. The table shows around 180,000 distinct CDR3 sequences, with 30% occurring only once. The CDR3 has 15 amino acids. V lost 1 base to trimming and J lost 4 bases, with 13 bases between them. Germline CDR1 LGHDT, CDR2 YNNKEL (reference sequence). The sequencing sample was made of blood. This sequence joins TRBV3-1 and TRBJ1-2, with D perhaps matching TRBD1 (5 bases). This TCR was sampled from a girl under 18 with multiple sclerosis. The CDR3 protein is CASSQVEGQRYGYTF. The CDR3 coding sequence is TGTGCCAGCAGCCAAGTCGAGGGGCAGCGCTATGGCTACACCTTC.